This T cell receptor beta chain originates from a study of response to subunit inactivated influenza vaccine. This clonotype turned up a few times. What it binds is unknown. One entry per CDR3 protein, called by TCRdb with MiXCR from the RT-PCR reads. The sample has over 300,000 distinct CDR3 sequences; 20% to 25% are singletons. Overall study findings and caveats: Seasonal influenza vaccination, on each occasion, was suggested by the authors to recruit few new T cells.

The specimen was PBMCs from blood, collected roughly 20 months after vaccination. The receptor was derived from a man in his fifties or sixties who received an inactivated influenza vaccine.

CDR3 residues: CASSSGHSSGNTIYF. The CDR3 DNA is TGTGCCAGCAGCTCGGGACACAGCTCTGGAAACACCATATATTTT. The chain uses TRBV7-6 and TRBJ1-3; a possible D gene is TRBD1 (6 bases). Germline CDR1 reads SGHVS; CDR2 reads FNYEAQ. V lost 4 bases, J lost 0 bases, and 10 bases lay in between. There are 15 residues in the CDR3.